This TCR beta chain stems from a study of T cells in women clearing cervical HPV infection. Overall study context: Cases were women with histologically confirmed HPV16-related CIN3 or worse, including a couple of invasive cancers. Study-wide results and caveats: Unknown T-cell numbers per sample may underlie the richness differences. Repertoire richness, not evenness, was significantly elevated in CIN3+ cases versus controls.

As for this clone: What it binds is not known. The read comes to an end 3 residues before the CDR3 does, leaving the germline J gene to fill in the end.

The repertoire was sequenced with immunoSEQ multiplex PCR; TCRdb's copy has only in-frame clones and lacks some. The sample totals about 33,000 clones. The CDR3 loop spans 16 amino acids. Trimming pared 2 bases from V and 7 bases from J, leaving 18 bases between. Germline V CDR1 and CDR2: SNHLY, FYNNEI. This rearrangement joins TRBV2 to TRBJ2-4; D is possibly TRBD1 (5 bases). This clonotype was sampled from a woman aged 18-70 years with a cervical HPV16 infection that either progressed to CIN3+ or cleared (not recorded which). The specimen sequenced was blood buffy coat. The CDR3 spells CASSERPGWSTNIQYF. The CDR3 bases that were read are TGTGCCAGCAGTGAAAGGCCAGGGTGGAGTACGAACATT.